One and the same sample provided the 8 T cell receptor beta chains below, sequenced in a study of blood T cell repertoires in COVID-19. Data came from immunoSEQ multiplex PCR; TCRdb stores just in-frame clones and leaves some out. The sample has 120,000 or so clones; 88% are singletons. The sequencing input was peripheral blood. These receptors all come from a woman older than 75 with acute or convalescent COVID-19.

The rearrangement joins TRBV28 to TRBJ2-7; D remains ambiguous. The CDR3 has 12 residues. V lost 6 bases to trimming and J lost 2 bases, with 8 bases between them. Germline CDR1 reads MDHEN; CDR2 reads SYDVKM. CDR3 DNA: TGTGCCAGCAGCCCTACTGCCTACGAGCAGTACTTC. This codes for CASSPTAYEQYF.

The V and J genes are TRBV4-1 and TRBJ1-3; tentative D call: TRBD1 (6 bases). V lost 4 bases and J lost 8, with 18 bases in between. CDR1 is MGHRA, CDR2 YSYEKL, per germline. This CDR3 comprises 15 residues. The DNA for the CDR3 is TGCGCCAGCAGCCGTCTAACAGGGTCTGGCGACACCATATATTTT. It translates to CASSRLTGSGDTIYF.

The chain is built from TRBV9 and TRBJ2-3; the match to TRBD2 covers 13 bases. The germline V gene encodes CDR1 SGDLS and CDR2 YYNGEE. V lost 3 bases to trimming and J lost 6 bases; unmatched junction nucleotides: 7. The CDR3 length is 16 residues. The CDR3 region has the DNA TGTGCCAGCAGCGCGCAACTAGCGGGGGGGCGGGATACGCAGTATTTT. It yields the protein CASSAQLAGGRDTQYF. The full variable domain, completed using reference TRBV9 and TRBJ2-3, is DSGVTQTPKHLITATGQRVTLRCSPRSGDLSVYWYQQSLDQGLQFLIQYYNGEERAKGNILERFSAQQFPDLHSELNLSSLELGDSALYFCASSAQLAGGRDTQYFGPGTRLTVL.

This chain connects TRBV28 to TRBJ2-1; TRBD1 matches 12 bases. Germline CDR1 is MDHEN and CDR2 is SYDVKM. Trimming took 6 bases from V and 4 from J; bases not matched to a gene: 4. The CDR3 is 15 amino acids. This chain's CDR3 is CASRGTGGTYNEQFF. DNA of the CDR3: TGTGCCAGCAGAGGGACAGGGGGCACATACAATGAGCAGTTCTTC.

The chain joins TRBV28 to TRBJ2-2; D may be TRBD1 (6 bases). Germline values: CDR1 MDHEN, CDR2 SYDVKM. V dropped 0 bases and J dropped 5 bases, with 13 bases sitting between them. This CDR3 contains 16 residues. CDR3 nucleotide sequence: TGTGCCAGCAGTTTATGGGGGGCGCCTAGTACCGGGGAGCTGTTTTTT. Protein sequence: CASSLWGAPSTGELFF.

This chain uses TRBV7-6 with TRBJ2-1, with 8 bases fitting TRBD2. V was clipped by 1 base and J by 4 bases; unmatched bases: 3. In germline, CDR1 is SGHVS, CDR2 FNYEAQ. The CDR3 extends over 15 amino acids. The CDR3 DNA reads TGTGCCAGCAGCTTAGGAGCGGGGGTGTACAATGAGCAGTTCTTC. Its translation: CASSLGAGVYNEQFF.

The chain links TRBV5-1 to TRBJ2-7; a possible D gene is TRBD1 (5 bases). CDR1 and CDR2 (germline): SGHRS, YFSETQ. CDR3 size: 14 residues. Trimming pared 0 bases from V and 3 bases from J, leaving 10 bases between. CDR3 sequence (DNA): TGCGCCAGCAGCTTGGATCAGGGAAACTACGAGCAGTACTTC. Amino acids: CASSLDQGNYEQYF.

The rearrangement uses TRBV19 and TRBJ1-6, with TRBD1 matching 8 bases. Germline assignment: CDR1 LNHDA and CDR2 SQIVND (reference sequence). The CDR3 runs 13 residues. V trimming: 7 bases; J trimming: 8 bases; junction bases outside the gene matches: 4. This CDR3 is CASNLDRDSPLHF. The CDR3 bases are TGTGCCAGTAACCTGGACAGGGATTCACCCCTCCACTTT.